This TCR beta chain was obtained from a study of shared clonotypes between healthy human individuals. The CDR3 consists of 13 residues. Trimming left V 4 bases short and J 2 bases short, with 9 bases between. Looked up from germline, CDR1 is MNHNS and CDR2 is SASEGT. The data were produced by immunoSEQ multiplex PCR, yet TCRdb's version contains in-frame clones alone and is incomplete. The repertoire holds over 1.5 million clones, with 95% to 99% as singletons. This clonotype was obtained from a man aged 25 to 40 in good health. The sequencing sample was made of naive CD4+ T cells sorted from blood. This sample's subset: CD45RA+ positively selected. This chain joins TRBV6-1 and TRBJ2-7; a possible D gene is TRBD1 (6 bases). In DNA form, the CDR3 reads TGTGCCAGCAGTGGACAGGCCCCCTACGAGCAGTACTTC. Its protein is CASSGQAPYEQYF.